Following are 7 T cell receptor beta chains from one sample sequenced in a study of CD8+CD57+ T cells in acquired aplastic anemia. Patients chosen for sequencing had shown CD8+CD57+ cell expansion by flow cytometry. TCR beta VDJ and CDR3 were profiled, and genomic DNA was the template. MiXCR was run by TCRdb on the reads, yielding one entry per CDR3 protein. The sample holds under 200,000 distinct CDR3 sequences, around 47% seen once. The specimen sequenced was sorted CD4+, CD8+, or CD8+CD57+ T cells (not recorded which) from PBMCs. These receptors all come from a human donor with aplastic anemia.

The V gene is TRBV20-1, the J gene TRBJ2-3, with 13 nucleotides matching TRBD2. This CDR3 has 16 amino acids. The germline V gene has CDR1 DFQATT and CDR2 SNEGSKA (reference sequence). Unmatched junction bases numbered 8, after V lost 5 bases and J lost 3 bases. In DNA form, the CDR3 reads TGCAGTGCTCCCTCCGGGACTAGCGGGAATACAGATACGCAGTATTTT. It yields the protein CSAPSGTSGNTDTQYF.

This clonotype was recorded at least ten times. V and J are TRBV12-3 or TRBV12-4 and TRBJ1-1, with D unclear. The CDR3 loop spans 13 amino acids. V gave up 5 bases and J gave up 0 bases, with 7 bases separating them. The CDR3 DNA reads as TGTGCCAGCAGTAAGGTCCTGAACACTGAAGCTTTCTTT. It codes for CASSKVLNTEAFF.

This clonotype was observed many times. The V and J genes are TRBV20-1 and TRBJ1-2; D unclear. This CDR3 is 12 amino acids long. CDR1 and CDR2 (germline): DFQATT, SNEGSKA (reference sequence). Trimming cost V 3 bases and J 2 bases, with 7 bases left between them. The CDR3: CSARGENYGYTF. The CDR3, as DNA: TGCAGTGCTAGGGGAGAGAACTATGGCTACACCTTC.

In regard to this clonotype: This could be a read error, since a much larger clone is one nucleotide away. The rearrangement links TRBV11-2 to TRBJ2-2; TRBD1 aligns across 8 bases. Germline V gene sequence: CDR1 SGHAT, CDR2 FQNNGV. The J segment lost 4 bases and the V segment lost 5 bases, leaving 15 bases of the junction unmatched. The CDR3 is 18 residues long. CDR3 sequence reads: CASSPRRGLTLLTGELFF. The DNA of the CDR3 is TGTGCCAGCAGCCCCCGCAGGGGGCTCACTCTTCTCACCGGGGAGCTGTTTTTT. The variable domain in full, with the rest retrieved from reference TRBV11-2 and TRBJ2-2, is EAGVAQSPRYKIIEKRQSVAFWCNPISGHATLYWYQQILGQGPKLLIQFQNNGVVDDSQLPKDRFSAERLKGVDSTLKIQPAKLEDSAVYLCASSPRRGLTLLTGELFFGEGSRLTVL.

V usage is TRBV7-9 and J usage is TRBJ2-5; 7 positions agree with TRBD2. With 1 base clipped from V and 1 base from J, the junction kept 6 bases outside the gene matches. The germline gives CDR1 SEHNR, CDR2 FQNEAQ (reference sequence). This CDR3 has 16 amino acids. The CDR3 DNA reads as TGTGCCAGCAGCTTAGGGCGGCGGGAGACCCAAGAGACCCAGTACTTC. Protein product: CASSLGRRETQETQYF.

This clonotype was seen more than once but under ten times. The CDR3 loop reads CATSAGGNYEQYF. CDR3 DNA sequence: TGTGCCACCAGTGCCGGAGGGAATTACGAGCAGTACTTC. The V and J genes are TRBV24-1 and TRBJ2-7; weak D call: TRBD2 (6 bases). The CDR3 is 13 residues long. Trimming left V 5 bases short and J 4 bases short, with 11 bases between. Per germline, CDR1 KGHDR and CDR2 SFDVKD.

In this sample, this clonotype turned up many times. At one of its ends the junction is not consistent with the germline gene, which may arise from a read error. The gene calls are TRBV5-1 and TRBJ2-7; 11 bases fit TRBD2. The CDR3 is made up of 16 amino acids. The V gene's germline CDR1 is SGHRS and CDR2 YFSETQ. CDR3 nucleotide sequence: TGCGCCAGCACGACCGGGACTAGCGGCAATCTCAGGTATAGGTCCTTC. Translating it yields CASTTGTSGNLRYRSF.